The entry that follows covers one TCR beta chain sequence. Its specificity is unknown. This sample also contains other DNA sequences that code for the same CDR3. These data originate in a study of shared clonotypes between healthy human individuals. Looking at the study overall: Each donor's CD4 naive and CD4 memory cells filled three plates apiece, CD8 naive two, and CD8 memory one. Study conclusions and caveats: Around 4.7% of naive CD4 clonotypes were shared across a few donors.

Trimming pared 0 bases from V and 4 bases from J, leaving 10 bases between. CDR1 is SGDLS, CDR2 YYNGEE, per germline. The CDR3 length is 15 residues. Profiling relied on immunoSEQ multiplex PCR, and the TCRdb table lists in-frame clones only, not all of them. The profile shows 1.6 million or so clones, 98% to 99% of them singletons. The clonotype originates from a man under 40 in good health. The sample taken for sequencing was naive CD4+ T cells sorted from blood. The subset is: CD45RA+ positively selected. The chain is built from TRBV9 and TRBJ2-2; D is unclear. In DNA, the CDR3 is TGTGCCAGCAGCGTAGTAGTGGGTGGCACCGGGGAGCTGTTTTTT. Protein: CASSVVVGGTGELFF. Filled out from reference TRBV9 and TRBJ2-2, the complete variable domain reads DSGVTQTPKHLITATGQRVTLRCSPRSGDLSVYWYQQSLDQGLQFLIQYYNGEERAKGNILERFSAQQFPDLHSELNLSSLELGDSALYFCASSVVVGGTGELFFGEGSRLTVL.